The sequence of this T cell receptor (beta chain) was determined in a study of T cell responses to AZD1222 COVID-19 vaccine. The data were produced by immunoSEQ multiplex PCR, yet TCRdb's version contains in-frame clones alone and is incomplete. Altogether 70,000 to 85,000 clones are present, around 82% being singletons, with the ten largest covering under 1.5%. Study-wide findings and caveats: It was only after the peak T cell response that any repertoires were sampled.

This CDR3 spans 16 amino acids. With regard to this clone: Antigen: not known.

The clonotype was recovered from an adult who received the AZD1222 COVID-19 vaccine. The chain recombines TRBV21-1 with TRBJ1-2; the D call of TRBD1 is as the table states it, not checked on the DNA. TRBV21-1 is assigned pseudogene status. Specimen: peripheral blood, collected 28 days after the second AZD1222 dose. The CDR3 protein is CASSKGTGGANYGYTF. Written as DNA, the CDR3 is TGTGCCAGCAGCAAAGGAACAGGGGGCGCTAACTATGGCTACACCTTC.